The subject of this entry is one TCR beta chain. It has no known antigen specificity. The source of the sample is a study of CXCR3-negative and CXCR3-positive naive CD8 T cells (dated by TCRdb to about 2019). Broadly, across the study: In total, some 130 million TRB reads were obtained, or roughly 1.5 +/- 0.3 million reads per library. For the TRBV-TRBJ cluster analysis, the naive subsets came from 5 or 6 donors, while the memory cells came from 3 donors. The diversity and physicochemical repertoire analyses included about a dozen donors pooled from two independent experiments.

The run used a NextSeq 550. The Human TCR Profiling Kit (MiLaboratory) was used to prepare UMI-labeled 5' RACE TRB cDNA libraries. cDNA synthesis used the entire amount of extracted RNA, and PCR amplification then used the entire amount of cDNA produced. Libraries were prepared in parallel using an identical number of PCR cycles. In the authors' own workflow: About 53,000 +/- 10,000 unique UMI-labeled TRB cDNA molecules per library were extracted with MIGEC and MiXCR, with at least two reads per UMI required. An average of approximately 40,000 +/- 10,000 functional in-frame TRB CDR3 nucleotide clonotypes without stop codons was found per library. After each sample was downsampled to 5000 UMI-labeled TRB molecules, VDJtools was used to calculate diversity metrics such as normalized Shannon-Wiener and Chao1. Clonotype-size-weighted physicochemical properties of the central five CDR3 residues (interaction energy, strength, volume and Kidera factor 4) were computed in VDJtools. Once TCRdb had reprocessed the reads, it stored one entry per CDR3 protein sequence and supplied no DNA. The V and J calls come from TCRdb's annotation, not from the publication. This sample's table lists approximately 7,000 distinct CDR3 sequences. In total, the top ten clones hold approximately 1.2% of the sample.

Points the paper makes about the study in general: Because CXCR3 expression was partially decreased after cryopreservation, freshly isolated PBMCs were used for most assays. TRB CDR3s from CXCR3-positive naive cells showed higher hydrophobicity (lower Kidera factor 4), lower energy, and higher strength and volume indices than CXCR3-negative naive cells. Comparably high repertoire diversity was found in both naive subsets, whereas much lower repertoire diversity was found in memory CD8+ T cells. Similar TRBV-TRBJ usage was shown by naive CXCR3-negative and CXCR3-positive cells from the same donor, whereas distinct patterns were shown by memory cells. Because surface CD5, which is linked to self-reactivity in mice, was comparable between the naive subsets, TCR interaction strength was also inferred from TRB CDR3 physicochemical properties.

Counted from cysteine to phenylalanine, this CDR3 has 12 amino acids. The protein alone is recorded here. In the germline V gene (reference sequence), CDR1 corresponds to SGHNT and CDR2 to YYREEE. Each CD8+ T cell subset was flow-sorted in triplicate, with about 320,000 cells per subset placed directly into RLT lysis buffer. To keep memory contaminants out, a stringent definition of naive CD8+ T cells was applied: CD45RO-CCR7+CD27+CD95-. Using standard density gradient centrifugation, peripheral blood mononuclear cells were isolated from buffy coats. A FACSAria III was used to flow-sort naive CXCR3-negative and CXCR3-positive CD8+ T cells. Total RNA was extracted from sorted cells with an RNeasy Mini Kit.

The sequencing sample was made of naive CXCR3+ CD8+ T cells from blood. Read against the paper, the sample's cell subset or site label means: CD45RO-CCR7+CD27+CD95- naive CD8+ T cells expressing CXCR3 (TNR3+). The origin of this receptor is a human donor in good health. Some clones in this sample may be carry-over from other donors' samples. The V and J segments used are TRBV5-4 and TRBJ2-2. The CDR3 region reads CASSLVAGELFF.